This TCR beta chain appears in the sequencing data of a study of blood T cell repertoires in COVID-19. The table came from immunoSEQ multiplex PCR; TCRdb's copy has only in-frame clones and leaves some out. The sample consists of roughly 250,000 clones, 80% to 90% of them appearing once. Deletions cut 5 bases from V and 3 bases from J, with 20 bases between. The CDR3 is 17 amino acids. Germline V CDR1 and CDR2: MNHNY, SVGAGI (reference sequence). The TCR sequence derives from a man aged 35-49 years with active or convalescent COVID-19. The sample consisted of peripheral blood. The rearrangement joins TRBV6-6 to TRBJ2-1, with D maybe TRBD2 (7 bases). The chain's CDR3 is CASSPIGRGSNYNEQFF. The CDR3 nucleotides read TGTGCCAGCAGTCCCATAGGGAGGGGGAGTAACTACAATGAGCAGTTCTTC.